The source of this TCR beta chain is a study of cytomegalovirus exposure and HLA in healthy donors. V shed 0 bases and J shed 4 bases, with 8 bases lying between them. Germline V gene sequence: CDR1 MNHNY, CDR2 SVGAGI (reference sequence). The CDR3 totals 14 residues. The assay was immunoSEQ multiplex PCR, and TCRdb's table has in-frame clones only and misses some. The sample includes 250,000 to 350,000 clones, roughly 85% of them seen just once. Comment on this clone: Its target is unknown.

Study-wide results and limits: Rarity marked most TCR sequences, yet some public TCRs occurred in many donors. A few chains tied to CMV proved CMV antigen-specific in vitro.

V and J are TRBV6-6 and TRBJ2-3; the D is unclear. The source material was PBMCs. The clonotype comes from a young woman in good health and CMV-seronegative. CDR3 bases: TGTGCCAGCAGTTACTCCGCTAACCCAGATACGCAGTATTTT. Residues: CASSYSANPDTQYF.